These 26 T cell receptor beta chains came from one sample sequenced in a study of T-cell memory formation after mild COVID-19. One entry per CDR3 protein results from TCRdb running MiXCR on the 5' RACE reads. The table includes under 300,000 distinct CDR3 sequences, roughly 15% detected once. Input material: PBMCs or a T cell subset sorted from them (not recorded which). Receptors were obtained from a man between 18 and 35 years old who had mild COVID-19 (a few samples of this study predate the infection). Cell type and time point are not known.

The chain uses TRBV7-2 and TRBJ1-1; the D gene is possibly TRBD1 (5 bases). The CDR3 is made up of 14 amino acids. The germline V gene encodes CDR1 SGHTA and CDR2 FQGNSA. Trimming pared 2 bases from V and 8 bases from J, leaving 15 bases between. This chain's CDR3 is CASSLWARGGEAFF. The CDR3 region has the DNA TGTGCCAGCAGCTTATGGGCTAGGGGCGGAGAAGCTTTCTTT.

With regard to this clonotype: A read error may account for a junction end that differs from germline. Here the CDR3 DNA reads TGTGCTAGCAGCTTAGATTCCGGTACTGAAGCTTTCTTT. This sequence encodes CASSLDSGTEAFF. The gene calls are TRBV7-7 and TRBJ1-1; the D is unclear. The CDR3 length is 13 residues. The germline V gene has CDR1 SSHAT and CDR2 FNYEAQ (reference sequence).

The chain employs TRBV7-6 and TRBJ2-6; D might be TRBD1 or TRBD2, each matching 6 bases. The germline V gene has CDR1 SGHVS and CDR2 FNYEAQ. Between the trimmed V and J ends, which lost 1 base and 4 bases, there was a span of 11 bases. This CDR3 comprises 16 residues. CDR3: CASSLVGGAGANVLTF. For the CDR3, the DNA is TGTGCCAGCAGCTTAGTGGGGGGCGCGGGGGCCAACGTCCTGACTTTC.

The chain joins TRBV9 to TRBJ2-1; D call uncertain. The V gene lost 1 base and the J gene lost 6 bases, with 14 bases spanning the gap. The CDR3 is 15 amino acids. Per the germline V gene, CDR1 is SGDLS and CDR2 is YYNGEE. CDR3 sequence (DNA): TGTGCCAGCAGCGTAAGTCCGGACCCCGCCAATGAGCAGTTCTTC. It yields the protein CASSVSPDPANEQFF.

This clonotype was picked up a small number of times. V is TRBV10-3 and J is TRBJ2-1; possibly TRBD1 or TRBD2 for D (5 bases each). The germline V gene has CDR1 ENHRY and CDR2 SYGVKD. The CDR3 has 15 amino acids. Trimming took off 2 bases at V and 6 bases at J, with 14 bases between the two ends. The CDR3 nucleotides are TGTGCCATCAGTGAGGCGGGCAGGGCCCCCAATGAGCAGTTCTTC. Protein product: CAISEAGRAPNEQFF.

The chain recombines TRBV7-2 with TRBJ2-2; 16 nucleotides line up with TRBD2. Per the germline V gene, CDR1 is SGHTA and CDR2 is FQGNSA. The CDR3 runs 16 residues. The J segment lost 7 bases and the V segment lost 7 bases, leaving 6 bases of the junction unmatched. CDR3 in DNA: TGTGCCAGCAAGGGACTAGCGGGGGGGAGACTCGGGGAGCTGTTTTTT. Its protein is CASKGLAGGRLGELFF. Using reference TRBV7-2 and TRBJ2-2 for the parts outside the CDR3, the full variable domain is GAGVSQSPSNKVTEKGKDVELRCDPISGHTALYWYRQSLGQGLEFLIYFQGNSAPDKSGLPSDRFSAERTGGSVSTLTIQRTQQEDSAVYLCASKGLAGGRLGELFFGEGSRLTVL.

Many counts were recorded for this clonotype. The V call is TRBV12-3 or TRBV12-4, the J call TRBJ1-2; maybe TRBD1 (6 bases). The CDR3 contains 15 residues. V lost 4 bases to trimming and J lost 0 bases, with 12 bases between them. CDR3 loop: CASSSRGGANYGYTF. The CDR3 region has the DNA TGTGCCAGCAGTTCGCGAGGGGGGGCTAACTATGGCTACACCTTC.

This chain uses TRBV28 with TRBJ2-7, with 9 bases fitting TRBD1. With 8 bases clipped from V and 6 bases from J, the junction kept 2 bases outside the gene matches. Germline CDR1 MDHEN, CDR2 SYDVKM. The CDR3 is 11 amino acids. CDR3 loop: CASGQGPEQYF. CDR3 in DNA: TGTGCCAGCGGACAGGGGCCCGAGCAGTACTTC.

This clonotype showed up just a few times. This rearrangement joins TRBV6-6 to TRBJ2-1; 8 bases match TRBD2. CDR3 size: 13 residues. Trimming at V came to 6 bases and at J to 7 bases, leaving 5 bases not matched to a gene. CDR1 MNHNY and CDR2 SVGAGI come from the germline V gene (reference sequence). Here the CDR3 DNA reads TGTGCCAGCAGCCGGGGGGGCTGGAATGAGCAGTTCTTC. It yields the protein CASSRGGWNEQFF.

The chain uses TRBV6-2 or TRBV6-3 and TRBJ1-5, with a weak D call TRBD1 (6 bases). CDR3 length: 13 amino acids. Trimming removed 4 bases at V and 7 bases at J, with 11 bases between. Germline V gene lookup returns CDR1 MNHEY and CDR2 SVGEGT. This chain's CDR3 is CASSFIQGQPQHF. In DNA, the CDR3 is TGTGCCAGCAGTTTCATACAGGGCCAGCCCCAGCATTTT.

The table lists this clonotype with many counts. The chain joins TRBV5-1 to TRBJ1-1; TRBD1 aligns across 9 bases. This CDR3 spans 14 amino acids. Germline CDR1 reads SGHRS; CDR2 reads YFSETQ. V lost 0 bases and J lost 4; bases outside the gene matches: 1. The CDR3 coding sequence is TGCGCCAGCAGCTTGGTGGGACAGGGCACTGAAGCTTTCTTT. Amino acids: CASSLVGQGTEAFF.

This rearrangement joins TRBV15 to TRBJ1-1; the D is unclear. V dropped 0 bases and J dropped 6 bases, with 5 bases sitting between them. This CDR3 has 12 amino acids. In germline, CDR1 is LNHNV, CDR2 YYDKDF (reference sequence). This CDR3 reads CATSRDLAEAFF. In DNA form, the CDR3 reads TGTGCCACCAGCAGAGATTTAGCTGAAGCTTTCTTT.

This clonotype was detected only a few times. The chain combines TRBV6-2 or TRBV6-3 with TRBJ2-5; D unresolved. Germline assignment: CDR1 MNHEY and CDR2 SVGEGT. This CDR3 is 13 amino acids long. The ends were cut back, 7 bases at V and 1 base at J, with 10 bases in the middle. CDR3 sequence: CASTRTGQETQYF. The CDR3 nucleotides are TGTGCCAGCACCAGAACTGGCCAAGAGACCCAGTACTTC.

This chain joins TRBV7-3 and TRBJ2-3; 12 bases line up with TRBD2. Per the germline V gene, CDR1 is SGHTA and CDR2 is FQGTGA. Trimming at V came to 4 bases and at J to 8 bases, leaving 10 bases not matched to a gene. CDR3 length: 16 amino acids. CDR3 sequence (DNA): TGTGCCAGCAGCTCGACTAGCGGGGGCCTCCCTCGTACGCAGTATTTT. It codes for CASSSTSGGLPRTQYF.

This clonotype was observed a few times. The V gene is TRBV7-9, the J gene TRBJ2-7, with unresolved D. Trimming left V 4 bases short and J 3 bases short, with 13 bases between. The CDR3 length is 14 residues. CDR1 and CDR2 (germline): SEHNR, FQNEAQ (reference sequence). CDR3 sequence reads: CASSSSGSHYEQYV. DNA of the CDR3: TGTGCCAGCAGCTCCTCCGGATCCCACTACGAGCAGTACGTC.

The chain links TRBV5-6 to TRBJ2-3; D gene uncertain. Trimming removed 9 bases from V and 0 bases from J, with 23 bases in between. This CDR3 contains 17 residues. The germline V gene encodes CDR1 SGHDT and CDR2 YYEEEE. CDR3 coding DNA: TGTGCCACCAATAACCTCCTGGACGGAGCTAGCACAGATACGCAGTATTTT. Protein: CATNNLLDGASTDTQYF.

CDR3 DNA: TGTGCCAGCAGCCAAACTAGCGGGGGCCCCCACACCGGGGAGCTGTTTTTT. It codes for CASSQTSGGPHTGELFF. V and J are TRBV14 and TRBJ2-2; 11 nucleotides line up with TRBD2. Per germline, CDR1 SGHDN and CDR2 FVKESK. The length of the CDR3 is 17 residues. V lost 2 bases and J lost 3; bases outside the gene matches: 5.

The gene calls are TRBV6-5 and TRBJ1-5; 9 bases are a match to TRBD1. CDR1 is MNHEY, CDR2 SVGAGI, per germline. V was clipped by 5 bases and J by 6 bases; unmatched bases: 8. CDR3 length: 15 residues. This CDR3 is CASSPGTGRGQPQHF. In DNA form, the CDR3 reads TGTGCCAGCAGTCCCGGGACAGGGAGAGGTCAGCCCCAGCATTTT.

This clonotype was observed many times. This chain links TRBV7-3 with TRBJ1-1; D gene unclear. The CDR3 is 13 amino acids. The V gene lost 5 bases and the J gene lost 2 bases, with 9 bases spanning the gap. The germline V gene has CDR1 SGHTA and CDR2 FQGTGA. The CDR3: CASSQTVNTEAFF. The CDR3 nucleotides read TGTGCCAGCAGCCAGACGGTAAACACTGAAGCTTTCTTT.

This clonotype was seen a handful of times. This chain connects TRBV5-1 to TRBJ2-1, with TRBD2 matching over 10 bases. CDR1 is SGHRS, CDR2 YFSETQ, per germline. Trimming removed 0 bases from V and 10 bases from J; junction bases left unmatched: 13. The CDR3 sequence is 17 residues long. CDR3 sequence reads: CASSLGPSGGVRSEQFF. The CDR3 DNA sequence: TGCGCCAGCAGCTTGGGGCCTAGCGGGGGTGTCCGTAGCGAGCAGTTCTTC.

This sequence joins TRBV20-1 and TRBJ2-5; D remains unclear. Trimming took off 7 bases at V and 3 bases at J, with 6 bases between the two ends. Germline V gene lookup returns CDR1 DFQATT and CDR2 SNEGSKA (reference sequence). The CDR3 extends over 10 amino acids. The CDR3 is CSGLEETQYF. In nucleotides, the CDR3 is TGCAGTGGGTTAGAAGAGACCCAGTACTTC.

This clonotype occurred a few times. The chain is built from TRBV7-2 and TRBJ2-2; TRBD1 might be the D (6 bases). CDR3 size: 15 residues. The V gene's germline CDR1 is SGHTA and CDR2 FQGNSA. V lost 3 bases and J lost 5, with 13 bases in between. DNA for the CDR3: TGTGCCAGCAGCTTTGTTGTAGACAGGACCGGGGAGCTGTTTTTT. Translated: CASSFVVDRTGELFF.

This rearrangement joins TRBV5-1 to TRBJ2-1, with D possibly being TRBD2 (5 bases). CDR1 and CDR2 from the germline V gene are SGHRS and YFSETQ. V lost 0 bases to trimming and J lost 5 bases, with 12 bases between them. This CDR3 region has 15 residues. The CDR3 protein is CASSLGLTGNNEQFF. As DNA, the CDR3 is TGCGCCAGCAGCTTGGGGTTAACGGGAAACAATGAGCAGTTCTTC.

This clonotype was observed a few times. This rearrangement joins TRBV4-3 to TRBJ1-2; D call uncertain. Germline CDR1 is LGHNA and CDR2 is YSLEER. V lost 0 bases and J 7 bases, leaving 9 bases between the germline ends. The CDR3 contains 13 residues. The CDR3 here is CASSQEGWGGYTF. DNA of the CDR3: TGCGCCAGCAGCCAAGAGGGATGGGGTGGCTACACCTTC.

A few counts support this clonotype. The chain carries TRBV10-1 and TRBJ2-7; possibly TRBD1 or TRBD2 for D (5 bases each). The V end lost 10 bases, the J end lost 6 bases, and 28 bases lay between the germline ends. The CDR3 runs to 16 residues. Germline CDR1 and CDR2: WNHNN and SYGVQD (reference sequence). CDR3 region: CATGVGTVEREVEQYV. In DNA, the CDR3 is TGCGCCACCGGGGTCGGGACGGTGGAACGTGAGGTCGAGCAGTACGTC.

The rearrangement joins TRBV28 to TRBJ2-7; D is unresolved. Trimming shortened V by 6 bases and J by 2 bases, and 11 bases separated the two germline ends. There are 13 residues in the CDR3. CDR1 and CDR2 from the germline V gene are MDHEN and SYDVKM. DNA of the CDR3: TGTGCCAGCAGCCAAGGGATTACCTACGAGCAGTACGTC. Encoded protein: CASSQGITYEQYV.